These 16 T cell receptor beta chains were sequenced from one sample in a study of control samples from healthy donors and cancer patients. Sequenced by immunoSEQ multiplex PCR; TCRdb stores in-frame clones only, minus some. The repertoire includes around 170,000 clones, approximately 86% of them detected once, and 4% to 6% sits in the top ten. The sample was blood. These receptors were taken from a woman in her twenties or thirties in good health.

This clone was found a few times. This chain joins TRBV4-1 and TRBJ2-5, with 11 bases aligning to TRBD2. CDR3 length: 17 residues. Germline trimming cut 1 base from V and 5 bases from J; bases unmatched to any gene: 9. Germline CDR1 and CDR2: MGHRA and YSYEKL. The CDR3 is CASSQGFPSGGRETQYF. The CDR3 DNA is TGCGCCAGCAGCCAAGGATTCCCTAGCGGGGGGCGGGAGACCCAGTACTTC.

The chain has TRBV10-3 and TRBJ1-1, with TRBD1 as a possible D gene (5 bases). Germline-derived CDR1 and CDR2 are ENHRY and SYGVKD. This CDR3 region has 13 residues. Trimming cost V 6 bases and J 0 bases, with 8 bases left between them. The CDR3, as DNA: TGTGCCATCAGGGTGACAGTGAACACTGAAGCTTTCTTT. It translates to CAIRVTVNTEAFF.

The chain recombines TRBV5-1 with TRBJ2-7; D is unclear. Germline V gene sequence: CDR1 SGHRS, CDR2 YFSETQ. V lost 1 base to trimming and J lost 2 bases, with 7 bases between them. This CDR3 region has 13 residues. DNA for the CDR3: TGCGCCAGCAGCTTGATCGAGACCTACGAGCAGTACTTC. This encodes CASSLIETYEQYF. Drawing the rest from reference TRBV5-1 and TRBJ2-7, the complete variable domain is KAGVTQTPRYLIKTRGQQVTLSCSPISGHRSVSWYQQTPGQGLQFLFEYFSETQRNKGNFPGRFSGRQFSNSRSEMNVSTLELGDSALYLCASSLIETYEQYFGPGTRLTVT.

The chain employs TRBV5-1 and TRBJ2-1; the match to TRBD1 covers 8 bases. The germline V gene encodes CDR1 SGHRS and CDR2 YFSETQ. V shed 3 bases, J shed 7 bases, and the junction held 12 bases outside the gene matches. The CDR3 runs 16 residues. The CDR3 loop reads CASSSLPGTGLNEQFF. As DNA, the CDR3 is TGCGCCAGCAGCTCCTTGCCAGGGACAGGACTAAATGAGCAGTTCTTC. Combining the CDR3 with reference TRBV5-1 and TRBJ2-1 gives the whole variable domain KAGVTQTPRYLIKTRGQQVTLSCSPISGHRSVSWYQQTPGQGLQFLFEYFSETQRNKGNFPGRFSGRQFSNSRSEMNVSTLELGDSALYLCASSSLPGTGLNEQFFGPGTRLTVL.

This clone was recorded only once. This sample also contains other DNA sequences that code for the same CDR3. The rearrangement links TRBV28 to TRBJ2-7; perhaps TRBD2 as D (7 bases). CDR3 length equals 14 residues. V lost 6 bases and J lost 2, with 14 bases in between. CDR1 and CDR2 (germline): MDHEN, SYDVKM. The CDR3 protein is CASSLGGGAYEQYF. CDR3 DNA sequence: TGTGCCAGCAGCCTAGGGGGGGGAGCCTACGAGCAGTACTTC.

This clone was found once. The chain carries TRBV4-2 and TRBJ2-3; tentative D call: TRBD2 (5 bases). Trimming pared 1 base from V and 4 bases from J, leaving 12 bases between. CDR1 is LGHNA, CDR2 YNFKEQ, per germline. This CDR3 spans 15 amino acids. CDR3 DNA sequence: TGTGCCAGCAGCCAAGGACGCGGGTCCCCAGATACGCAGTATTTT. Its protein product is CASSQGRGSPDTQYF.

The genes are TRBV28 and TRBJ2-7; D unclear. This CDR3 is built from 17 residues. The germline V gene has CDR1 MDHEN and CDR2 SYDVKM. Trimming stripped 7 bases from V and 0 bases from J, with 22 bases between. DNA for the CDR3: TGTGCCAGCACCAAAGGCGGCTATGCATTCCCCTCCTACGAGCAGTACTTC. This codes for CASTKGGYAFPSYEQYF. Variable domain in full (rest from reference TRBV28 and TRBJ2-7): DVKVTQSSRYLVKRTGEKVFLECVQDMDHENMFWYRQDPGLGLRLIYFSYDVKMKEKGDIPEGYSVSREKKERFSLILESASTNQTSMYLCASTKGGYAFPSYEQYFGPGTRLTVT.

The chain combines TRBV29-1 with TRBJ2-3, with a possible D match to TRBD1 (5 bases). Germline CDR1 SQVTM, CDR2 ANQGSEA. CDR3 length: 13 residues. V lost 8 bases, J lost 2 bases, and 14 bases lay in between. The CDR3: CSLETDITDTQYF. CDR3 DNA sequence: TGCAGCCTAGAGACAGATATCACAGATACGCAGTATTTT.

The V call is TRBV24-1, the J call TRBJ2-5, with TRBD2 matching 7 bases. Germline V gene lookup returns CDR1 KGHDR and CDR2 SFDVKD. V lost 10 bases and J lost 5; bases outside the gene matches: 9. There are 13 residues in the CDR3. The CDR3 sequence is CATAGAGVETQYF. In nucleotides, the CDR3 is TGTGCCACAGCCGGGGCGGGGGTGGAGACCCAGTACTTC.

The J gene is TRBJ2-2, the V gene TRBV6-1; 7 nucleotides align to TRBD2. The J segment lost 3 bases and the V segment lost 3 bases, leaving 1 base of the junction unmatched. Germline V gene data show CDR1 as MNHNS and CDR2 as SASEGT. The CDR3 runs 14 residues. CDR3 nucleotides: TGTGCCAGCAGTGAGGGAGGGGACACCGGGGAGCTGTTTTTT. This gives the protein CASSEGGDTGELFF.

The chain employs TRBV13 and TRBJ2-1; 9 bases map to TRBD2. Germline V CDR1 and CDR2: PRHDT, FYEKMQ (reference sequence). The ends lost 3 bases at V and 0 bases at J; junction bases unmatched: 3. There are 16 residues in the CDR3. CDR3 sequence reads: CASSFPSGTSYNEQFF. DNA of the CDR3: TGTGCCAGCAGCTTCCCTAGCGGGACCTCCTACAATGAGCAGTTCTTC. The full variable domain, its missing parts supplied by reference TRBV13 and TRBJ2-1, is AAGVIQSPRHLIKEKRETATLKCYPIPRHDTVYWYQQGPGQDPQFLISFYEKMQSDKGSIPDRFSAQQFSDYHSELNMSSLELGDSALYFCASSFPSGTSYNEQFFGPGTRLTVL.

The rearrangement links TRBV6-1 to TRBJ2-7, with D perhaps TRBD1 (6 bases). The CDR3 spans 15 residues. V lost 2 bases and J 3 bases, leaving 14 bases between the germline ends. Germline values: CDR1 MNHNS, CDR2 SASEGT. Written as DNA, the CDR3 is TGTGCCAGCAGTGAAATTGGGACAACTATCTACGAGCAGTACTTC. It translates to CASSEIGTTIYEQYF.

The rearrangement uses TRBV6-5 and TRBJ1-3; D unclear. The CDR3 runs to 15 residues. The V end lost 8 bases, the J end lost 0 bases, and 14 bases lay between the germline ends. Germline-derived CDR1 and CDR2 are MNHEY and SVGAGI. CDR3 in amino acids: CASSAGPYSGNTIYF. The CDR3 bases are TGTGCCAGCTCGGCAGGCCCTTACTCTGGAAACACCATATATTTT.

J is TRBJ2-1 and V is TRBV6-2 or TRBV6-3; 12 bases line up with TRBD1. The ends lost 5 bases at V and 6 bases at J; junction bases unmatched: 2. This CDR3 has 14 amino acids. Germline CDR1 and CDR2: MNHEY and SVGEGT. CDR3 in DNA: TGTGCCAGCAGTGGGACAGGGGGCTCCAATGAGCAGTTCTTC. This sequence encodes CASSGTGGSNEQFF.

The DNA for the CDR3 is TGTGCCAGCAGCCAAGACCGGAACACTGAAGCTTTCTTT. Translating it yields CASSQDRNTEAFF. The chain joins TRBV2 to TRBJ1-1; no clear D gene. Germline V lookup: CDR1 SNHLY, CDR2 FYNNEI. V shed 6 bases and J shed 1 base, with 9 bases lying between them. The CDR3 has 13 residues.

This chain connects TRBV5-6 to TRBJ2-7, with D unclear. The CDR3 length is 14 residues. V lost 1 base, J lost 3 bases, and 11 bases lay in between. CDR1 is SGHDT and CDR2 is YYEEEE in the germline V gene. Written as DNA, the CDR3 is TGTGCCAGCAGCTTGTTGTCAGAACGCTACGAGCAGTACTTC. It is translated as CASSLLSERYEQYF.